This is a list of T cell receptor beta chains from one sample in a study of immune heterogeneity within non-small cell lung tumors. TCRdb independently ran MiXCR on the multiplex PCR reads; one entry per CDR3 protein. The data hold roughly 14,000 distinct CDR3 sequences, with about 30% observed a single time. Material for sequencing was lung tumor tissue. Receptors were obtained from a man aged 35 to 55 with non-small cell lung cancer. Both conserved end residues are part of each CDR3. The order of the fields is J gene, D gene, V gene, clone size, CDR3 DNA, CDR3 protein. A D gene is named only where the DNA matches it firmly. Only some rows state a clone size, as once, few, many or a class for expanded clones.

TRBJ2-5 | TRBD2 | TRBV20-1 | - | TGCAGTGCTAGAGACCTGACTAGCGGAACAGAGACCCAGTACTTC | CSARDLTSGTETQYF
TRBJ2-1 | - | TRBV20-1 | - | TGCAGTGCTACCATATACAATGAGCAGTTCTTC | CSATIYNEQFF
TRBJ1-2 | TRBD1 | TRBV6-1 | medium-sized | TGTGCCAGCAGGGGAGGGACAGGGACCCACTATGGCTACACCTTC | CASRGGTGTHYGYTF
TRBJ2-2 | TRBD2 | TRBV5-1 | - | TGCGCCAGCAGCAGCGGACTAGCCGGATGGTCCGTGGAGCTGTTTTTT | CASSSGLAGWSVELFF
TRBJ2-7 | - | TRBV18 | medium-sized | TGTGCCAGCTCACCGTGGGACGGAACAGAAGAGGCCTACGAGCAGTACTTC | CASSPWDGTEEAYEQYF
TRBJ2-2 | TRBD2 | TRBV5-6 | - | TGTGCCAGCAGGCTTAGCGGGAAGAACACCGGGGAGCTGTTTTTT | CASRLSGKNTGELFF
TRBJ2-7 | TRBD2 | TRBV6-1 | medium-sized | TGTGCCAGCAGGTCACCGGGACTAGCATCCTACGAGCAGTACTTC | CASRSPGLASYEQYF
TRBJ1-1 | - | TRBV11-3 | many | TGTGCCAGCAGACGAGCCGGGATAGAAGCTTTCTTT | CASRRAGIEAFF
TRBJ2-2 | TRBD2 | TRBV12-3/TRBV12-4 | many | TGTGCCAGCAGAGGGACTAGCCGCGGGGAGCTGTTTTTT | CASRGTSRGELFF
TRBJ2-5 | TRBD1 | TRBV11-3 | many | TGTGCCAGCAGCTTCGGACAGGACCAAGAGACCCAGTACTTC | CASSFGQDQETQYF
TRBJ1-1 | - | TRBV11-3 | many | TGTGCCAGCAGCCCCGGACAGTGGGGCTTCTTT | CASSPGQWGFF
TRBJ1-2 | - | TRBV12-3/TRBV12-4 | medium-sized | TGTGCCAGCAGGCCACCAGGGGAAGCCTATGGCTACACCTTC | CASRPPGEAYGYTF
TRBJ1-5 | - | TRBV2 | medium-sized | TGTGCCAGCAGTGAAGGCGGCAGGGTCCAGCCCCAGCATTTT | CASSEGGRVQPQHF
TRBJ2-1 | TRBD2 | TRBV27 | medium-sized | TGTGCCAGCAGTTTTAGGATTAGCGGGAGGGCCGACAATGAGCAGTTCTTC | CASSFRISGRADNEQFF
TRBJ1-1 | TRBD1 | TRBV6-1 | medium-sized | TGTGCCAGCAGTGAAGACAGGGGGGACACTGAAGCTTTCTTT | CASSEDRGDTEAFF
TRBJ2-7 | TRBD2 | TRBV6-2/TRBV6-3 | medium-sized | TGTGCCAGCAGAAGACTAGCGGGAGTGTCCTCCTACGAGCAGTACTTC | CASRRLAGVSSYEQYF
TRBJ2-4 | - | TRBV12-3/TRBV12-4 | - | TGTGCCAGGAGTTCAGGGGGGACGGGCATTCAGTACTTC | CARSSGGTGIQYF
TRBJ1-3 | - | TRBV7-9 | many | TGTGCCAGCAGCCCCGTGCTAGGAAACACCATATATTTT | CASSPVLGNTIYF
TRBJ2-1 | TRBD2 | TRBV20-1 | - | TGCAGCGGGAGGACTAGCGGCATAAATGGGCAGTTCTTC | CSGRTSGINGQFF
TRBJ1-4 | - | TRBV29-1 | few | TGCAGCGCGGCAGGGCAAAATGAAAAACTGTTTTTT | CSAAGQNEKLFF
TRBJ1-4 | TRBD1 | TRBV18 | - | TGTGCCAGCTCACCAAATTCAGGGGGCGAAAAACTGTTTTTT | CASSPNSGGEKLFF
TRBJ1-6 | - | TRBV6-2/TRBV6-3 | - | TGTGCCAGCCGTTACTCGACCGGCCCCGGGGCGGGAGAATCACCCCTCCACTTT | CASRYSTGPGAGESPLHF
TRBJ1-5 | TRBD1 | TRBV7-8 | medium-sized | TGTGCCAGCAGCGCGACAGGGGGTTTGTCTCAGCCCCAGCATTTT | CASSATGGLSQPQHF
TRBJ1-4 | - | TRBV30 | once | TGTGCCTGGAGTGTAGGGCTACGTGGAGGGACCCCCGAAAAACTGCTTTTT | CAWSVGLRGGTPEKLLF
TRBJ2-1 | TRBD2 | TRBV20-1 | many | TGCAGTGCTAAGAGGCTAGCGGGATTAAGCTCCTACAATGAGCAGTTCTTC | CSAKRLAGLSSYNEQFF
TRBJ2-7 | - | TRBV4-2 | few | TGTGCCAGCAGCCAAGGGGATAGCGATCCGTACTTC | CASSQGDSDPYF
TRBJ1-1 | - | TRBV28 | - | TGTGCCAGCAGCGACGCACTCCTGAACACTGAAGCTTTCTTT | CASSDALLNTEAFF
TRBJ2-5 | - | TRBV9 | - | TGTGCCAGCAGCGTGTCACTTACCGGGAAAGAGACCCAGTACTTC | CASSVSLTGKETQYF
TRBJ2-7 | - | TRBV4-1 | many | TGCGCCAGCAGCCAAGATCCGGGCTACTCCTACGAGCAGTACTTC | CASSQDPGYSYEQYF
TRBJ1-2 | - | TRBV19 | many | TGTGCCAGTAGTTTCCGGGGCAGGGGAAGATATCAGAACTATGGCTACACCTTC | CASSFRGRGRYQNYGYTF
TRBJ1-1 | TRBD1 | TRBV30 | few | TGTGCCTGGAGCTTGACAGGGGCGTCTGCTGAAGCTTTCTTT | CAWSLTGASAEAFF
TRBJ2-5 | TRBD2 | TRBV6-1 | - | TGTGCCAGCAGACTAGCGGGACCTGAGACCCAGTACTTC | CASRLAGPETQYF
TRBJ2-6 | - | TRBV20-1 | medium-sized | TGCAGTGCCGACTCTGGGGCCAACGTCCTGACTTTC | CSADSGANVLTF
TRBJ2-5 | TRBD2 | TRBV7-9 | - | TGTGACAGCAGCCCTCCCGGACTAGCGGGAGGGCCAGGGGAGACCCAGTACTTC | CDSSPPGLAGGPGETQYF
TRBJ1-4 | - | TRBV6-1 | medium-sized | TGTGCCAGCAGCTACGAGATTGCAACTAATGAAAAACTGTTTTTT | CASSYEIATNEKLFF
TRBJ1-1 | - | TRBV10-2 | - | TGCGCCAGCAGCCAGGACAGATCGAACACTGAAGCTTTCTTT | CASSQDRSNTEAFF